This TCR beta chain was captured by sequencing in a study of T cells after yellow fever vaccination. TCRdb reprocessed the 5' RACE reads with MiXCR, giving one entry per CDR3 protein. The sample has about 130,000 distinct CDR3 sequences, roughly 8.2% seen once. Germline V gene lookup returns CDR1 LNHDA and CDR2 SQIVND (reference sequence). The CDR3 consists of 13 residues. Trimming took off 0 bases at V and 0 bases at J, with 3 bases between the two ends. The sample in question was CD8+ T cells sorted from PBMCs, obtained on the day of the yellow fever booster vaccination. This sequence was found in a man aged 18 to 29 who received the YFV17D yellow fever vaccine. The rearrangement joins TRBV19 to TRBJ2-7, with D hard to call. CDR3 in amino acids: CASSIDSSYEQYF. The CDR3 DNA sequence: TGTGCCAGTAGTATAGACAGCTCCTACGAGCAGTACTTC.